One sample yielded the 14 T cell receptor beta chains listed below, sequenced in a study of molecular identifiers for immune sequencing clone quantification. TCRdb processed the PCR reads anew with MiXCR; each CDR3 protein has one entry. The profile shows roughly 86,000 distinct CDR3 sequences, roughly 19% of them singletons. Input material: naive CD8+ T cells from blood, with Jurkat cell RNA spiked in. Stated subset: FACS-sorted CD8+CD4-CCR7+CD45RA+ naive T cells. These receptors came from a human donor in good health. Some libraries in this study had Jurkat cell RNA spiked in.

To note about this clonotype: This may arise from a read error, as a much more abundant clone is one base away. CDR3 in DNA: TGTGCCAGCAGCCCAGGTTCCGGGGTTGGAAACACCACATATTTT. Translated: CASSPGSGVGNTTYF. This chain links TRBV5-6 with TRBJ1-3; no reliable D call. This CDR3 region has 15 residues. The V gene's germline CDR1 is SGHDT and CDR2 YYEEEE. The full variable domain, with the rest looked up from reference TRBV5-6 and TRBJ1-3, is DAGVTQSPTHLIKTRGQQVTLRCSPKSGHDTVSWYQQALGQGPQFIFQYYEEEERQRGNFPDRFSGHQFPNYSSELNVNALLLGDSALYLCASSPGSGVGNTTYFGEGSWLTVV.

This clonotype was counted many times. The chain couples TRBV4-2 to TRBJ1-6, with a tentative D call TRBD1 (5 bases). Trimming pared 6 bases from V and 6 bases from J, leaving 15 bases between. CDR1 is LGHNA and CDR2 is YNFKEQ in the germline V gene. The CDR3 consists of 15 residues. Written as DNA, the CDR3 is TGTGCCAGCAGGGACTCCGGGACTTCTAATTCACCCCTCCACTTT. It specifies CASRDSGTSNSPLHF.

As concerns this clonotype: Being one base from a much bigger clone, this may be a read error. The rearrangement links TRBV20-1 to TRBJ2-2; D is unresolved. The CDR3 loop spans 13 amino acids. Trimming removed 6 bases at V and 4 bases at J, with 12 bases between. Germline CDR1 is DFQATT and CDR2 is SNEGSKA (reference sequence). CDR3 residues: CSAWNLGTGELFF. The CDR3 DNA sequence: TGCAGTGCGTGGAACCTTGGCACCGGGGAGCTGTTTTTT.

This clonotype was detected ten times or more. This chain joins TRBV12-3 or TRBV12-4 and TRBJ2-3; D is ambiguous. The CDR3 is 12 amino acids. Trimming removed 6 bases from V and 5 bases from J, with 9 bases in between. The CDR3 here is CASREIGDTQYF. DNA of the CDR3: TGTGCCAGCAGGGAGATTGGAGATACGCAGTATTTT.

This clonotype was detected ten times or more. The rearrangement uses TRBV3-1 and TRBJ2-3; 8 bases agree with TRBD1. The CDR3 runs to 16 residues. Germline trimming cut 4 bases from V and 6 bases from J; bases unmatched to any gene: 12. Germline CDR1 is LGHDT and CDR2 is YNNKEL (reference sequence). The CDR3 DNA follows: TGTGCCAGCAGCCCGCTGACAGGGGCAGATCAGGATACGCAGTATTTT. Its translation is CASSPLTGADQDTQYF.

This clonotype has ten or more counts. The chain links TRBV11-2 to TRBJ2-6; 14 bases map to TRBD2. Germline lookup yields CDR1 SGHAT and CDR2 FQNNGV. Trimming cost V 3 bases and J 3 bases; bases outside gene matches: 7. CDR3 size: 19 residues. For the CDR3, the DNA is TGTGCCAGCAGCTTTCATTCGGGACTAGCGGGAGTTGGGGCCAACGTCCTGACTTTC. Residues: CASSFHSGLAGVGANVLTF.

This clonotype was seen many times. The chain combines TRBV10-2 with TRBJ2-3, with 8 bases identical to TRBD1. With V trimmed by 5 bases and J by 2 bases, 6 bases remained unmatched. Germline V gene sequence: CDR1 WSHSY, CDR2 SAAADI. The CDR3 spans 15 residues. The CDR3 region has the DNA TGCGCCAGCAGTTTCTACAGGGGGGACACAGATACGCAGTATTTT. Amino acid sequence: CASSFYRGDTDTQYF.

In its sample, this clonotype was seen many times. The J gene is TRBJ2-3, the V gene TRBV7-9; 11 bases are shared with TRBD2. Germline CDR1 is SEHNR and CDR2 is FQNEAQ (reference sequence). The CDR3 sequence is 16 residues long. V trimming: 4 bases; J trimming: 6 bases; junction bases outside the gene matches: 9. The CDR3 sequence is CASSSHSGRAGDTQYF. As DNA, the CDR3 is TGTGCCAGCAGCTCCCATAGCGGGAGGGCCGGGGATACGCAGTATTTT.

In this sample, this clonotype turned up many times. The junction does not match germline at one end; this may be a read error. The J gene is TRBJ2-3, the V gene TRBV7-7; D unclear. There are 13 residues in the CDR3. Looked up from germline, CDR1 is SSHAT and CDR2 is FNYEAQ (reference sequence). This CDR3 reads CASSDSLTDTQYF. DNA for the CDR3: TGTGCTAGCAGCGATTCCCTCACAGATACGCAGTATTTT. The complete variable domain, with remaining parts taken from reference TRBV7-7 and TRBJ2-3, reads GAGVSQSPRYKVTKRGQDVTLRCDPISSHATLYWYQQALGQGPEFLTYFNYEAQPDKSGLPSDRFSAERPEGSISTLTIQRTEQRDSAMYRCASSDSLTDTQYFGPGTRLTVL.

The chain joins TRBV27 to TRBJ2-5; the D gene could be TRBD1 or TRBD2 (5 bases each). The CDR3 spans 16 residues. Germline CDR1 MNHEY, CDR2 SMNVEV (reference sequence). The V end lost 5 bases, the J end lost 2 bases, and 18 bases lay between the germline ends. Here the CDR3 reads CASSRDSGAVQETQYF. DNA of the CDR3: TGTGCCAGCAGTCGCGACAGCGGAGCAGTACAAGAGACCCAGTACTTC.

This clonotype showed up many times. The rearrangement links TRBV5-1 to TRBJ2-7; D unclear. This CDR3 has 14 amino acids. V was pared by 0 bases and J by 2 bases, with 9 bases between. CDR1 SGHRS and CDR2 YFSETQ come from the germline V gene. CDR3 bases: TGCGCCAGCAGCTTGGCCGGGTGGACCTACGAGCAGTACTTC. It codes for CASSLAGWTYEQYF.

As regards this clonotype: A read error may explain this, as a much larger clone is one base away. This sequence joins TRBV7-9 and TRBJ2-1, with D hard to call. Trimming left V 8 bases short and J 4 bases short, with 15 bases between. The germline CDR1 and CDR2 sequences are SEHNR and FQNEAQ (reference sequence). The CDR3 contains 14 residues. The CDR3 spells CASGASRPYNEQFF. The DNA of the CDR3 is TGTGCCAGCGGCGCATCCAGGCCGTACAATGAGCAGTTCTTC.

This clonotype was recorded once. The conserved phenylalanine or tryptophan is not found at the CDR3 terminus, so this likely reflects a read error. This chain's CDR3 is CASSLGAYEQYL. CDR3 sequence (DNA): TGTGCCAGCAGTTTGGGAGCCTACGAGCAGTACCTC. The rearrangement uses TRBV12-3 or TRBV12-4 and TRBJ2-7, with D tentatively TRBD2 (5 bases). This CDR3 spans 12 amino acids. Trimming pared 3 bases from V and 2 bases from J, leaving 5 bases between.

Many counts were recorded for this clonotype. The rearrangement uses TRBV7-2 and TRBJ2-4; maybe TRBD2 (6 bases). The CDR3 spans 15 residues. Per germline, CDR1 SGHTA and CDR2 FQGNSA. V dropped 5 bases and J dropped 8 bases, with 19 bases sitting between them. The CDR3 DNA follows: TGTGCCAGCAGCCCCCGATGGGGGGAATGGGACATTCAGTACTTC. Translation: CASSPRWGEWDIQYF. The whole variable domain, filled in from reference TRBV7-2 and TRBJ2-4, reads GAGVSQSPSNKVTEKGKDVELRCDPISGHTALYWYRQSLGQGLEFLIYFQGNSAPDKSGLPSDRFSAERTGGSVSTLTIQRTQQEDSAVYLCASSPRWGEWDIQYFGAGTRLSVL.